This is a list of T cell receptor beta chains from one sample in a study of blood T cell repertoires in COVID-19. Assay used: immunoSEQ multiplex PCR; TCRdb lists only in-frame clones, some missing. Among a few hundred thousand clones listed, 85% to 90% were seen once. The sample consisted of peripheral blood. The receptors were gathered from a young woman with COVID-19, enrolled during active disease. CDR3s include the opening cysteine and the closing phenylalanine or tryptophan.

J gene,V gene,CDR3 protein
TRBJ2-7,TRBV13,CASSILGTSGRGYEQYF
TRBJ2-2,TRBV19,CASSGVLENTGELFF
TRBJ2-2,TRBV5-1,CASSFPRANTGELFF
TRBJ2-7,TRBV6-5,CASQRLAGSYEQYF
TRBJ1-1,TRBV2,CASSAGVLPGWEAFF
TRBJ2-7,TRBV5-1,CASSLDSFYYEQYF
TRBJ2-3,TRBV10-3,CAISGTPGTDTQYF
TRBJ2-6,TRBV13,CASSKPGGPRTGANVLTF
TRBJ1-5,TRBV27,CASSLQGKGQPQHF
TRBJ1-6,TRBV27,CASSLSGVYSPLHF
TRBJ1-1,TRBV18,CASSLQGGGNTEAFF
TRBJ1-5,TRBV5-1,CASSETGFNQPQHF
TRBJ2-1,TRBV19,CASSIGSISYNEQFF
TRBJ2-7,TRBV7-2,CASSLSGRGDEQYF
TRBJ1-2,TRBV5-1,CASSLDGDYGYTF
TRBJ1-5,TRBV6-1,CASSDRRQPQHF
TRBJ2-7,TRBV28,CASRRGGGWDSYYEQYF
TRBJ2-2,TRBV2,CASSFVRGAGELFF
TRBJ1-1,TRBV28,CASSFGRTENTEAFF
TRBJ1-2,TRBV27,CASSLRQGWYGYTF
TRBJ2-7,TRBV19,CASSFKLESRYEQYF
TRBJ1-2,TRBV6-5,CASSTAGGSYGYTF
TRBJ2-7,TRBV10-1,CASSEGGQSGQYF
TRBJ1-1,TRBV6-2/TRBV6-3,CASSYSRGDTEAFF
TRBJ1-2,TRBV28,CASSPLDTVFGYTF
TRBJ1-5,TRBV19,CASSMQGLASNQPQHF
TRBJ2-3,TRBV2,CASSQGAISTDTQYF
TRBJ1-4,TRBV2,CASSEYSTAEKLFF
TRBJ1-2,TRBV6-5,CASIYDRVSGYTF